The clone carrying this TCR beta chain was seen a few times. What it binds is unknown. The data stem from a study of shared clonotypes between healthy human individuals. Study context: The donor group consisted of a couple of women and a few men, aged 18 to 49.

The material for each subset, its genomic DNA, was split evenly across several immunoSEQ plates. In the study's own analysis: ImmunoSEQ junction-only sequences lacked quality scores, so their filtering differed. Sequencing used immunoSEQ multiplex PCR; TCRdb keeps in-frame clones, though not all of them. That table supplies the V and J calls and clone size; D and trimming were determined from the DNA. The table lists about 2.2 million clones, about 92% of them singletons, with over 1.5% in the top ten. Naive CD8 cells were CD45RO-negative, positively selected for CCR7, excluding terminally differentiated effector memory CD45RA+ cells. General study points: The sampled material consisted only of blood, and tissue repertoires are likely to differ.

The receptor was derived from a man between 18 and 29 years old in good health. Some clones in this sample may be carry-over from other donors' samples. The sequenced material came from naive CD8+ T cells from PBMCs.

The CDR3 loop is CASSLASGANVLTF. CDR3 in DNA: TGCGCCAGCAGCTTGGCATCTGGGGCCAACGTCCTGACTTTC. This sequence joins TRBV5-1 and TRBJ2-6; D not resolved. Deletions cut 0 bases from V and 1 base from J, with 2 bases between. Germline lookup yields CDR1 SGHRS and CDR2 YFSETQ. CDR3 length equals 14 residues.